This T cell receptor (beta chain) derives from a study of T-cell reconstitution after alpha-beta-depleted transplantation in children. Study-wide results and caveats: Newly made T cells mostly supplied T-cell counts and diversity one year after transplant. Alpha-beta T cells present about two months after transplant were reported to originate from several hundred expanded graft clones.

Using unique molecular identifiers, the investigators prepared the TCRbeta library. TCRdb recomputed calls from the PCR reads with MiXCR, one row per CDR3 protein. The sample comprises just over 950,000 distinct CDR3 sequences, about 29% of which are singletons, and over 25% rests with the top ten. Note on this clonotype: As yet, its antigen is unknown.

The sample here was PBMCs, mostly from graft donor cells, taken 360 days after TCRalphabeta/CD19-depleted stem cell transplant. The clonotype originates from a boy under two years old who had a stem cell transplant for SCID, so the T cells may come from the graft donor.

CDR3 nucleotide sequence: TGTGCCAGCAGCTCCGGGGGGGACCAGTACTTC. Protein: CASSSGGDQYF. The gene calls are TRBV7-2 and TRBJ2-5; 8 nucleotides match TRBD2. After removal of 4 bases from V and 10 bases from J, the junction contained 2 bases not matched to a gene. The CDR3 is 11 amino acids. CDR1 and CDR2 (germline): SGHTA, FQGNSA.